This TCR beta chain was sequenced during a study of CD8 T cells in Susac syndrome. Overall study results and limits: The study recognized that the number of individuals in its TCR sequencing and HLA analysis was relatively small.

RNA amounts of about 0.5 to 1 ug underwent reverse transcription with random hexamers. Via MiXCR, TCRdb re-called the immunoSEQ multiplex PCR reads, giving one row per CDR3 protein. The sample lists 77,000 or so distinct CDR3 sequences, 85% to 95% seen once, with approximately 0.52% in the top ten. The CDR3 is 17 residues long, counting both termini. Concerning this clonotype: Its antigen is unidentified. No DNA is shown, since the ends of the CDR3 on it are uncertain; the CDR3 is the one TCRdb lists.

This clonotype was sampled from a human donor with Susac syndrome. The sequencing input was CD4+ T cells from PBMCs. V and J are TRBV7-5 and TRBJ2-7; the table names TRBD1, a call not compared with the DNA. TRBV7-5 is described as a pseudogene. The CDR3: CISVPEARQGAGDEQYF.